This is a list of T cell receptor beta chains from one sample in a study of blood T cells in healthy people across ages. TCRdb passed the 5' RACE reads through MiXCR, listing each CDR3 protein once. The sample gives 850,000 or so distinct CDR3 sequences, 25% to 35% of which show up once; 17% is in the top ten. The sample taken for sequencing was blood. All receptors come from a woman of 80 years or more in good health. The CDR3 runs from the conserved cysteine through the conserved F or W. The D gene is left open where the match is weak. The size entry is marked missing in some rows and otherwise reads once, few, many or a size class.

size: few; D: .; J: TRBJ1-3; V: TRBV4-3; DNA: TGCGCCAGCAGCCAAGAGGGGGGGGGTTACTCTGGAAACACCATATATTTT; CDR3: CASSQEGGGYSGNTIYF
size: many; D: .; J: TRBJ2-1; V: TRBV2; DNA: TGTGCCAGAACTTCTCAGATTTTCAATGAGCAGTTCTTC; CDR3: CARTSQIFNEQFF
size: many; D: TRBD2; J: TRBJ2-1; V: TRBV2; DNA: TGTGCCAGCAGGCCCAATAGCGGGGGGGCCTACAATGAGCAGTTCTTC; CDR3: CASRPNSGGAYNEQFF
size: .; D: TRBD2; J: TRBJ2-1; V: TRBV5-1; DNA: TGCGCCAGCAGCTTCGGACAAGCGGGGGGGCACCGGCAACCGTACAATGAGCAGTTCTTC; CDR3: CASSFGQAGGHRQPYNEQFF
size: many; D: .; J: TRBJ1-2; V: TRBV4-3; DNA: TGCGCCAGCAGCCAAGGTGGGGCGGTCGACTATGGCTACACCTTC; CDR3: CASSQGGAVDYGYTF
size: many; D: TRBD2; J: TRBJ2-3; V: TRBV20-1; DNA: TGCAGTGCCGAGCGGGGAAGCACAGATACGCAGTATTTT; CDR3: CSAERGSTDTQYF
size: few; D: TRBD2; J: TRBJ2-3; V: TRBV3-1; DNA: TGTGCCAGCAGCCATTTGTTTCAGCGGGGGGCAGATACGCAGTATTTT; CDR3: CASSHLFQRGADTQYF
size: few; D: TRBD1; J: TRBJ2-3; V: TRBV10-3; DNA: TGTGCCATCAGTTGGGAGCCTACAGGGGGCGCAGGCACAGATACGCAGTATTTT; CDR3: CAISWEPTGGAGTDTQYF
size: few; D: .; J: TRBJ2-1; V: TRBV6-2/TRBV6-3; DNA: TGTGCCAGCAGTTCAGGAGTTTTAAGGTTCTTC; CDR3: CASSSGVLRFF
size: few; D: .; J: TRBJ1-1; V: TRBV20-1; DNA: TGCAGTGCTAGTAGGGATCCGGACACTGAAGCTTTCTTT; CDR3: CSASRDPDTEAFF
size: .; D: .; J: TRBJ2-3; V: TRBV12-3/TRBV12-4; DNA: TGTGCCAGCAATCTAAGGGGGGGAGCAGATGTGGAATATTTT; CDR3: CASNLRGGADVEYF
size: .; D: .; J: TRBJ2-1; V: TRBV24-1; DNA: TGTGCCACCAGTGATGAGGGCAGAGGAGAGACCCAGTTCTTC; CDR3: CATSDEGRGETQFF
size: .; D: .; J: TRBJ2-4; V: TRBV27; DNA: TGTGCCGGCAGACCTCAGGCAGCGAAGGGGATAACCAAAAACATTCAGTACTTC; CDR3: CAGRPQAAKGITKNIQYF
size: few; D: TRBD1; J: TRBJ1-2; V: TRBV11-1; DNA: TGTGCCAGCAGTTACGGGACAGGTGGCTACACCTTC; CDR3: CASSYGTGGYTF
size: many; D: TRBD2; J: TRBJ2-5; V: TRBV7-2; DNA: TGTGCCAGCAGCTTAATGGTAGCGGGGGGGCAAGAGACCCAGTACTTC; CDR3: CASSLMVAGGQETQYF
size: .; D: TRBD2; J: TRBJ2-1; V: TRBV29-1; DNA: TGCAGCGTTGGACCGATAGCGGGAGTAGGGAATGAGCAGTTCTTC; CDR3: CSVGPIAGVGNEQFF
size: many; D: TRBD2; J: TRBJ2-7; V: TRBV15; DNA: TGTGCCACCAGCAGAGCCCCCCATAGCGGGGGGGCCCGAGAGCAGTACTTC; CDR3: CATSRAPHSGGAREQYF
size: many; D: .; J: TRBJ2-3; V: TRBV18; DNA: TGTGCCAGCTCACCCACAGATATCCACACAGATACGCAGTATTTT; CDR3: CASSPTDIHTDTQYF
size: .; D: .; J: TRBJ2-4; V: TRBV20-1; DNA: TGCAGTGCTAGTCTTCCAGGGTCCACCAAAAACATTCAGTACTTC; CDR3: CSASLPGSTKNIQYF
size: .; D: .; J: TRBJ1-2; V: TRBV21-1; DNA: TGTGCCAGCAGCCCCCGGGACGGGGGGCTTCGGCACTATGGCTACACCTTC; CDR3: CASSPRDGGLRHYGYTF
size: many; D: .; J: TRBJ2-5; V: TRBV6-5; DNA: TGTGCCAGCAGTGTAGGGGTGGGTGAGACCCAGTACTTC; CDR3: CASSVGVGETQYF
size: many; D: .; J: TRBJ2-1; V: TRBV5-1; DNA: TGTGCCAGCAGCCCAGGGAGCTCCTACAATGAGCAGTTCTTC; CDR3: CASSPGSSYNEQFF
size: many; D: TRBD1; J: TRBJ2-5; V: TRBV18; DNA: TGTGCCAGCTCACTCCGGACAGGGCGAGAGACCCAGTACTTC; CDR3: CASSLRTGRETQYF
size: many; D: .; J: TRBJ1-5; V: TRBV6-2/TRBV6-3; DNA: TGTGCCACGAAGGAGAATCGAAGCAATCAGCCCCAGCATTTT; CDR3: CATKENRSNQPQHF
size: .; D: .; J: TRBJ1-2; V: TRBV2; DNA: TGTGCCAGCAGTCCTACCCCCAGGGGCTATGGCTACACCTTC; CDR3: CASSPTPRGYGYTF
size: many; D: TRBD1; J: TRBJ2-1; V: TRBV5-1; DNA: TGCGCCAGCAGCAGGGGGACAGGGGGCAACCTCGATGAGCAGTTCTTC; CDR3: CASSRGTGGNLDEQFF
size: few; D: .; J: TRBJ1-5; V: TRBV6-2/TRBV6-3; DNA: TGTGCCAGCAGTTACGATTCACTCAATCAGCCCCAGCATTTT; CDR3: CASSYDSLNQPQHF
size: few; D: .; J: TRBJ2-7; V: TRBV7-9; DNA: TGTGCCAGCAGCCTACATGGAGGGTCAGGGATCTCCTACAATGAGCAGTACTTC; CDR3: CASSLHGGSGISYNEQYF
size: few; D: TRBD1; J: TRBJ2-3; V: TRBV12-3/TRBV12-4; DNA: TGTGCCAGCAGCCGTGGACAGGGGAGGGGCACAGATACGCAGTATTTT; CDR3: CASSRGQGRGTDTQYF
size: .; D: TRBD2; J: TRBJ2-7; V: TRBV12-3/TRBV12-4; DNA: TGTGCCAGCAGTTCCGGGACTAGACCAGACGAGCAGTACTTC; CDR3: CASSSGTRPDEQYF
size: few; D: TRBD2; J: TRBJ2-5; V: TRBV12-5; DNA: TGTGTTAACCCTCGGTGGGGGGGGCAAGAGACCCAGTACTTC; CDR3: CVNPRWGGQETQYF
size: many; D: .; J: TRBJ2-1; V: TRBV2; DNA: TGTGCCAGCAGAGAAGTCGGTAGTGAGCAGTTCTTC; CDR3: CASREVGSEQFF
size: few; D: .; J: TRBJ2-7; V: TRBV10-1; DNA: TGTGGGATCTACGAGCAGTACTTC; CDR3: CGIYEQYF
size: few; D: .; J: TRBJ2-5; V: TRBV23-1; DNA: TGCGCCAGCAGTCGAACCCCACAGGGAATCCAAGAGACCCAGTACTTC; CDR3: CASSRTPQGIQETQYF
size: .; D: .; J: TRBJ2-7; V: TRBV7-2; DNA: TGTGCCAGCAGCTTGACACCGGGTGCCTACGAGCAGTACTTC; CDR3: CASSLTPGAYEQYF
size: .; D: .; J: TRBJ1-1; V: TRBV6-2/TRBV6-3; DNA: TGTGCCAGCAGTTACGGATTGTCCACTGAAGCTTTCTTT; CDR3: CASSYGLSTEAFF
size: .; D: TRBD1; J: TRBJ2-2; V: TRBV12-3/TRBV12-4; DNA: TGTGCCAGCAGTTTATACAGGACAGGGGGATCCGGGGAGCTGTTTTTT; CDR3: CASSLYRTGGSGELFF
size: .; D: TRBD2; J: TRBJ2-7; V: TRBV20-1; DNA: TGCAGTGCTTTACTAGCGGGGTACAATGAGCAGTACTTC; CDR3: CSALLAGYNEQYF
size: few; D: .; J: TRBJ2-5; V: TRBV7-8; DNA: TGTGCCACCTCTGGGGGGCGCTTGGAGACCCAGTACTTC; CDR3: CATSGGRLETQYF
size: many; D: .; J: TRBJ2-7; V: TRBV7-2; DNA: TGTGCCAGCAGCTTAGAGGAGGGCTCCTACGAGCAGTACTTC; CDR3: CASSLEEGSYEQYF
size: .; D: .; J: TRBJ1-6; V: TRBV10-2; DNA: TGCGCCAGCAGTGAGAGTCTGGCAATGGGTTCACCCCTCCACTTT; CDR3: CASSESLAMGSPLHF
size: .; D: .; J: TRBJ2-5; V: TRBV12-3/TRBV12-4; DNA: TGTGCCAGCAGATACCGGGACTACCAAGAGACCCAGTACTTC; CDR3: CASRYRDYQETQYF
size: many; D: .; J: TRBJ2-5; V: TRBV10-2; DNA: TGCGCCAGCAGTGAGCAGGGGGAGACCCAGTACTTC; CDR3: CASSEQGETQYF
size: .; D: .; J: TRBJ1-3; V: TRBV4-3; DNA: TGCGCCAGCAGCCAAGACAGGACTTACTCTGGAAACACCATATATTTT; CDR3: CASSQDRTYSGNTIYF
size: many; D: .; J: TRBJ2-1; V: TRBV20-1; DNA: TGCAGTGCTAGAGATCTGGCGGGCGACTCTTACAATGAGCAGTTCTTC; CDR3: CSARDLAGDSYNEQFF
size: .; D: .; J: TRBJ2-7; V: TRBV20-1; DNA: TGCAGTGCTAGAGATCGGGAGATCCCAGGGGGGATTCACTACGAGCAGTACTTC; CDR3: CSARDREIPGGIHYEQYF
size: .; D: .; J: TRBJ2-5; V: TRBV6-5; DNA: TGTGCCAGCCGCAATCGGGGATGGGAGACCCAGTACTTC; CDR3: CASRNRGWETQYF
size: .; D: .; J: TRBJ1-2; V: TRBV9; DNA: TGTGCCAGCAGCGTAGGAGGGGTTCGTACCCATACGAATGGCTACACCTTC; CDR3: CASSVGGVRTHTNGYTF
size: many; D: TRBD2; J: TRBJ2-5; V: TRBV7-2; DNA: TGTGCCAGCAGCATTAGCGGGGGGGAGGAGACCCAGTACTTC; CDR3: CASSISGGEETQYF
size: .; D: TRBD1; J: TRBJ1-4; V: TRBV5-1; DNA: TGCGCCAGCAGCCCCGGACAGGGAACCTTTCTATTCGCAACTAATGAAAAACTGTTTTTT; CDR3: CASSPGQGTFLFATNEKLFF
size: .; D: .; J: TRBJ2-7; V: TRBV20-1; DNA: TGCAGTGCTAGTGACCGTCCCTACGAGCAGTACTTC; CDR3: CSASDRPYEQYF
size: .; D: .; J: TRBJ1-2; V: TRBV18; DNA: TGTGCCAGCTCAGAACGGGCCGGGACGACTTATGGCTACACCTTC; CDR3: CASSERAGTTYGYTF
size: once; D: .; J: TRBJ2-7; V: TRBV6-1; DNA: TGTGCCAGCCTGCGGGATCCATGGGGGGAGTACGAGCAGTACTTC; CDR3: CASLRDPWGEYEQYF
size: .; D: .; J: TRBJ2-1; V: TRBV5-6; DNA: TGTGCCAGCAGCTTGAGGACCGGCAATGGGCAGTTCTTC; CDR3: CASSLRTGNGQFF
size: few; D: .; J: TRBJ1-5; V: TRBV6-2/TRBV6-3; DNA: TGTGCCAGCAGTTACAACCCGGCGACCAATCAGCCCCAGCATTTT; CDR3: CASSYNPATNQPQHF